A single sample is the source of the 21 T cell receptor beta chains below, sequenced in a study of regulatory T cells in long-lasting Graves disease. Time point denoted: newly diagnosed GD, antithyroid drugs for less than 3 months. RNA extracted from PBMCs served as the sequencing template. HTBI primers from iRepertoire and Arm-PCR of CDR3 regions yielded the TCR beta libraries. One entry per CDR3 protein, called by TCRdb with MiXCR from the multiplex PCR reads. The table includes approximately 540,000 distinct CDR3 sequences, around 12% detected once. These same data were also listed under a study on T cells in Graves' hyperthyroidism and ophthalmopathy.

Sample: peripheral blood mononuclear cells (PBMCs), taken at new diagnosis, from a patient treated with antithyroid drugs. All receptors derive from a woman aged 25 to 39 with Graves disease.

This clonotype was seen more than once but under ten times. The chain is built from TRBV30 and TRBJ2-3, with D maybe TRBD1 (5 bases). V was shortened by 4 bases and J by 0 bases, with 8 bases between the two germline ends. The CDR3 sequence is 13 residues long. Germline V gives CDR1 GTSNPN, CDR2 SVGIG (reference sequence). CDR3 nucleotide sequence: TGTGCCTGGAACAGGATCAGCACAGATACGCAGTATTTT. Protein: CAWNRISTDTQYF. The entire variable domain, with the rest obtained from reference TRBV30 and TRBJ2-3, is as follows: SQTIHQWPATLVQPVGSPLSLECTVEGTSNPNLYWYRQAAGRGLQLLFYSVGIGQISSEVPQNLSASRPQDRQFILSSKKLLLSDSGFYLCAWNRISTDTQYFGPGTRLTVL.

At least ten counts were recorded for this clonotype. This chain links TRBV6-1 with TRBJ1-6; 8 nucleotides match TRBD1. CDR1 and CDR2 from the germline V gene are MNHNS and SASEGT. V shed 6 bases, J shed 5 bases, and the junction held 6 bases outside the gene matches. The CDR3 is made up of 15 amino acids. Here the CDR3 reads CASSSQGQDNSPLHF. The CDR3, as DNA: TGTGCCAGCAGCTCCCAGGGACAGGATAATTCACCCCTCCACTTT.

The sample holds many counts of this clonotype. The chain combines TRBV9 with TRBJ2-5; TRBD2 agrees at 9 bases. There are 17 residues in the CDR3. Germline assignment: CDR1 SGDLS and CDR2 YYNGEE. V trimming: 0 bases; J trimming: 1 base; junction bases outside the gene matches: 7. The CDR3 DNA reads TGTGCCAGCAGCGTAGGGGCTCTAGCGGGACTCCAAGAGACCCAGTACTTC. Residues: CASSVGALAGLQETQYF.

The V and J genes are TRBV6-2 or TRBV6-3 and TRBJ2-7; D possibly uses TRBD1 or TRBD2 (5 bases each). Germline CDR1 reads MNHEY; CDR2 reads SVGEGT. V was pared by 6 bases and J by 0 bases, with 15 bases between. The CDR3 covers 15 residues. CDR3 region: CASRRDGSSSYEQYF. The CDR3 region has the DNA TGTGCCAGCAGAAGGGACGGATCAAGCTCCTACGAGCAGTACTTC.

This clonotype has a count of ten or more. The rearrangement joins TRBV6-2 or TRBV6-3 to TRBJ2-7, with a tentative D call TRBD2 (5 bases). Trimming took 4 bases from V and 1 from J, leaving 14 bases between them. Germline V gene data show CDR1 as MNHEY and CDR2 as SVGEGT. This CDR3 contains 15 residues. The CDR3, as DNA: TGTGCCAGCAGTTTGAAGCGGTTTAGATCCTACGAGCAGTACTTC. It translates to CASSLKRFRSYEQYF.

This clonotype was seen ten or more times. In nucleotides, the CDR3 is TGTGCCAGCAGCCGGGACAGGGGATTCGACTATGGCTACACCTTC. Translation: CASSRDRGFDYGYTF. The V gene is TRBV13, the J gene TRBJ1-2; 10 bases align to TRBD1. Germline V gene sequence: CDR1 PRHDT, CDR2 FYEKMQ (reference sequence). The V segment lost 5 bases and the J segment 3 bases; nucleotides outside the gene matches: 6. This CDR3 spans 15 amino acids.

This clonotype was seen more than once but under ten times. The chain is built from TRBV6-2 or TRBV6-3 and TRBJ1-5, with TRBD1 matching over 9 bases. With 4 bases clipped from V and 0 bases from J, the junction kept 22 bases outside the gene matches. The CDR3 extends over 22 amino acids. Germline assignment: CDR1 MNHEY and CDR2 SVGEGT. The DNA for the CDR3 is TGTGCCAGCAGTTGCGGTCGGGGGGGACAGGGACCATCCGATTATAGCAATCAGCCCCAGCATTTT. This encodes CASSCGRGGQGPSDYSNQPQHF.

The gene calls are TRBV20-1 and TRBJ2-1; 11 bases match TRBD2. V was clipped by 0 bases and J by 5 bases; unmatched bases: 9. CDR1 is DFQATT, CDR2 SNEGSKA, per germline (reference sequence). The CDR3 consists of 17 residues. The CDR3 region is CSARDYGSGRANNEQFF. Here the CDR3 DNA reads TGCAGTGCTAGAGATTATGGTAGCGGGAGGGCCAACAATGAGCAGTTCTTC.

This chain joins TRBV7-9 and TRBJ2-7, with D perhaps TRBD1 (5 bases). The length of the CDR3 is 14 residues. Trimming removed 4 bases from V and 0 bases from J, with 10 bases in between. The germline gives CDR1 SEHNR, CDR2 FQNEAQ (reference sequence). The chain's CDR3 is CASSYTGSSYEQYF. The CDR3 DNA is TGTGCCAGCAGCTACACAGGTAGCTCCTACGAGCAGTACTTC.

The V gene is TRBV19, the J gene TRBJ1-2; D is uncertain. Per the germline V gene, CDR1 is LNHDA and CDR2 is SQIVND (reference sequence). Trimming shortened V by 2 bases and J by 2 bases, and 21 bases separated the two germline ends. This CDR3 is 18 amino acids long. As DNA, the CDR3 is TGTGCCAGTAGTATAACCCTCGTTGGATCGGGGAGAAACTATGGCTACACCTTC. Its translation: CASSITLVGSGRNYGYTF. The variable domain in full, with the rest retrieved from reference TRBV19 and TRBJ1-2, is DGGITQSPKYLFRKEGQNVTLSCEQNLNHDAMYWYRQDPGQGLRLIYYSQIVNDFQKGDIAEGYSVSREKKESFPLTVTSAQKNPTAFYLCASSITLVGSGRNYGYTFGSGTRLTVV.

This clonotype has ten or more counts. The chain employs TRBV3-1 and TRBJ2-1; maybe TRBD2 (6 bases). There are 16 residues in the CDR3. V lost 8 bases and J lost 2, with 19 bases in between. The germline CDR1 and CDR2 sequences are LGHDT and YNNKEL (reference sequence). This CDR3 reads CASQLGLGKPYNEQFF. The CDR3 region has the DNA TGTGCCAGCCAGCTGGGACTGGGTAAACCCTACAATGAGCAGTTCTTC.

This clonotype was detected ten times or more. V is TRBV20-1 and J is TRBJ2-3; weak D call: TRBD1 (6 bases). There are 13 residues in the CDR3. Germline V gives CDR1 DFQATT, CDR2 SNEGSKA (reference sequence). With 6 bases removed from V and 4 bases from J, the gap between germline ends came to 14 bases. This CDR3 is CSAPRGVADTQYF. The CDR3 region has the DNA TGCAGTGCACCCAGGGGTGTCGCAGATACGCAGTATTTT.

This clonotype was counted many times. The chain combines TRBV30 with TRBJ1-5; tentatively, D is TRBD1 (6 bases). This CDR3 is 16 amino acids long. V lost 0 bases to trimming and J lost 2 bases, with 14 bases between them. The germline CDR1 and CDR2 sequences are GTSNPN and SVGIG (reference sequence). The CDR3 bases are TGTGCCTGGAGTGTACTTGGGGGGCAGGGCAATCAGCCCCAGCATTTT. It yields the protein CAWSVLGGQGNQPQHF.

This clonotype appeared many times. This rearrangement joins TRBV4-2 to TRBJ1-2, with D possibly TRBD1 on 5 matching bases. The length of the CDR3 is 13 residues. Per the germline V gene, CDR1 is LGHNA and CDR2 is YNFKEQ. V lost 4 bases, J lost 4 bases, and 10 bases lay in between. Here the CDR3 reads CASSPRGGYGYTF. In DNA form, the CDR3 reads TGTGCCAGCAGCCCTAGGGGTGGCTATGGCTACACCTTC.

This clonotype was counted at least ten times. The chain recombines TRBV10-3 with TRBJ1-4, with TRBD1 matching 8 bases. With V trimmed by 0 bases and J by 3 bases, 0 bases remained unmatched. This CDR3 has 15 amino acids. Germline CDR1 reads ENHRY; CDR2 reads SYGVKD. CDR3 protein: CAISESTGANEKLFF. DNA for the CDR3: TGTGCCATCAGTGAGTCGACAGGGGCTAATGAAAAACTGTTTTTT.

This clonotype was observed at least ten times. The rearrangement joins TRBV24-1 to TRBJ2-3; 7 nucleotides line up with TRBD1. The CDR3 is 17 residues long. The germline V gene encodes CDR1 KGHDR and CDR2 SFDVKD. V lost 3 bases, J lost 0 bases, and 8 bases stayed unmatched. CDR3 residues: CATSDPGTDPSTDTQYF. The CDR3 DNA reads as TGTGCCACCAGTGATCCCGGGACAGACCCTAGCACAGATACGCAGTATTTT.

This clonotype occurred many times. The gene calls are TRBV7-9 and TRBJ1-1; no clear D. Germline values: CDR1 SEHNR, CDR2 FQNEAQ (reference sequence). The CDR3 contains 10 residues. V was pared by 6 bases and J by 4 bases, with 3 bases between. The CDR3 protein is CASSFTEAFF. The CDR3 region has the DNA TGTGCCAGCAGTTTCACTGAAGCTTTCTTT.

This clonotype occurred once. The J gene is TRBJ2-7, the V gene TRBV19; D possibly corresponds to TRBD1 (6 bases). The CDR3 totals 16 residues. V lost 4 bases and J lost 0, with 16 bases in between. The germline V gene has CDR1 LNHDA and CDR2 SQIVND (reference sequence). CDR3: CASSRQASSSSYEQYF. The CDR3 nucleotides read TGTGCCAGTAGTAGACAGGCGTCCTCAAGCTCCTACGAGCAGTACTTC.

This clonotype was seen ten or more times. One end of the junction does not line up with germline, which may come from a read error. The chain joins TRBV2 to TRBJ2-3; the match to TRBD2 covers 9 bases. CDR1 is SNHLY and CDR2 is FYNNEI in the germline V gene. The CDR3 length is 13 residues. Written as DNA, the CDR3 is TGTGCCAGCGGGCGGGAGGGCAGAGATACACAGTATTTT. It encodes CASGREGRDTQYF.

The rearrangement uses TRBV4-1 and TRBJ1-2; TRBD1 aligns across 9 bases. With 4 bases clipped from V and 5 bases from J, the junction kept 5 bases outside the gene matches. Germline V lookup: CDR1 MGHRA, CDR2 YSYEKL. This CDR3 region has 14 residues. The CDR3 sequence: CASSRDREGYGYTF. CDR3 coding DNA: TGCGCCAGCAGCCGGGACAGGGAAGGATATGGCTACACCTTC.

This clonotype was counted ten times or more. This sequence joins TRBV27 and TRBJ1-4; no clear D gene. Germline V gives CDR1 MNHEY, CDR2 SMNVEV (reference sequence). This CDR3 has 14 amino acids. The V and J ends lost 6 bases and 0 bases respectively, with 8 bases between them. Here the CDR3 reads CASRIYATNEKLFF. The CDR3 nucleotides read TGTGCCAGCAGAATATACGCAACTAATGAAAAACTGTTTTTT. The full variable domain, with the rest looked up from reference TRBV27 and TRBJ1-4, is EAQVTQNPRYLITVTGKKLTVTCSQNMNHEYMSWYRQDPGLGLRQIYYSMNVEVTDKGDVPEGYKVSRKEKRNFPLILESPSPNQTSLYFCASRIYATNEKLFFGSGTQLSVL.